This T cell receptor beta chain was profiled in a study of shared clonotypes between healthy human individuals. Data came from immunoSEQ multiplex PCR; TCRdb stores just in-frame clones and leaves some out. The sample has hundreds of thousands of clones; around three quarters are singletons. The CDR3 is made up of 14 amino acids. Per the germline V gene, CDR1 is KGHSH and CDR2 is LQKENI. Trimming shortened V by 2 bases and J by 0 bases, and 7 bases separated the two germline ends. The source material was PBMCs. The V gene is TRBV18, the J gene TRBJ2-5, with a tentative D call TRBD2 (6 bases). The TCR sequence derives from a woman between 40 and 55 years old in good health. Some clones in this sample may be carry-over from other donors' samples. The CDR3 here is CASSPIADQETQYF. CDR3 nucleotides: TGTGCCAGCTCACCAATAGCGGACCAAGAGACCCAGTACTTC.